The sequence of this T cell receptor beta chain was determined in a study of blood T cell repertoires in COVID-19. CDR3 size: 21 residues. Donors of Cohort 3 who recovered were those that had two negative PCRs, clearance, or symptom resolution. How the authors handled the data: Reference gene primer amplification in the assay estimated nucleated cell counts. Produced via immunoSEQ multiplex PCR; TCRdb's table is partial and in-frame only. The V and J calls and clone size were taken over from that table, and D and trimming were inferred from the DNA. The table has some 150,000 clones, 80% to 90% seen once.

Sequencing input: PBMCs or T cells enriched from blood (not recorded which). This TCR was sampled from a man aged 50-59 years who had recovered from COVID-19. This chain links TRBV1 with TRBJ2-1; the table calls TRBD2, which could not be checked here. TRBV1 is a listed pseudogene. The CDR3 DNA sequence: TGCACCAGCAGCCAACCCCACGGGAGGGTGGCTTTAGGTTATACAATGTATGAGCAGTTCTTC. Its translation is CTSSQPHGRVALGYTMYEQFF.